The clone carrying this TCR beta chain has only a few counts. Its antigen is as yet unknown. In the same sample, other DNA sequences code for this CDR3. Recent acute infections and vaccinations were absent in the healthy HIV-negative adult donors. Donors comprised only Caucasian adults living in Nashville, Tennessee. The investigators split CD4+ cells into a CD45RA+ naive subset and a CD45RA-negative memory subset. Clones were read by immunoSEQ multiplex PCR, and TCRdb kept only the in-frame ones, dropping some. The table lists some 680,000 clones, roughly 73% of them singletons. This specimen belongs to a study of shared clonotypes between healthy human individuals. Study-wide results and limits: Naive subsets typically showed greater estimated richness than memory subsets.

This CDR3 region has 15 residues. Germline assignment: CDR1 LNHDA and CDR2 SQIVND (reference sequence). V lost 6 bases, J lost 5 bases, and 5 bases stayed unmatched. The sample comprised memory CD4+ T cells sorted from blood. Stated subset: CD45RA-negative fraction. The rearrangement uses TRBV19 and TRBJ2-2, with 11 bases identical to TRBD1. This receptor was obtained from a woman under 40 in good health. DNA for the CDR3: TGTGCCAGTAGGACCGGGACAGGGGGAACCGGGGAGCTGTTTTTT. Translating gives CASRTGTGGTGELFF.